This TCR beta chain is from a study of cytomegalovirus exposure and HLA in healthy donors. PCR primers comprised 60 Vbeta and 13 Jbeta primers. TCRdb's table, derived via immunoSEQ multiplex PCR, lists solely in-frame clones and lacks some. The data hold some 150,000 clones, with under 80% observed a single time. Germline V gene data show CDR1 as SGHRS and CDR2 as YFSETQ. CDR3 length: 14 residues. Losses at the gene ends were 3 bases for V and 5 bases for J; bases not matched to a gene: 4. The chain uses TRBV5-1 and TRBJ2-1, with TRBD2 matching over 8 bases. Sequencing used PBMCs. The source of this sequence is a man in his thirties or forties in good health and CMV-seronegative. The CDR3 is CASSSGGPHNEQFF. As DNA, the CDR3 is TGCGCCAGCAGCTCGGGGGGGCCCCACAATGAGCAGTTCTTC.